These 5 T cell receptor beta chains came from one sample sequenced in a study of regulatory T cells in long-lasting Graves disease. The time point here: newly diagnosed GD, antithyroid drugs for less than 3 months. PBMC RNA was the source of the TCR library. Construction of TCR beta libraries relied on iRepertoire HTBI primers and on Arm-PCR targeting CDR3 regions. TCRdb independently ran MiXCR on the multiplex PCR reads; one entry per CDR3 protein. The repertoire has about 240,000 distinct CDR3 sequences, over 20% of them found once; the top ten carry approximately 15%. The sequencing here drew on peripheral blood mononuclear cells (PBMCs), taken at new diagnosis, from a patient treated with antithyroid drugs. The receptors derive from a female donor with Graves disease.

V gene TRBV7-9 combines with J gene TRBJ1-2; D remains ambiguous. In germline, CDR1 is SEHNR, CDR2 FQNEAQ (reference sequence). The V end was cut by 1 base, the J end by 3 bases, with 9 bases between. This CDR3 contains 14 residues. The CDR3 is CASSLDGQYYGYTF. CDR3 DNA sequence: TGTGCCAGCAGCTTAGACGGGCAGTACTATGGCTACACCTTC.

This clonotype came up many times. The gene calls are TRBV7-3 and TRBJ2-1; D gene uncertain. The CDR3 totals 13 residues. Germline values: CDR1 SGHTA, CDR2 FQGTGA. Trimming cost V 5 bases and J 6 bases, with 11 bases left between them. For the CDR3, the DNA is TGTGCCAGCAGCCTGCTTATGGGCAATGAGCAGTTCTTC. Translated: CASSLLMGNEQFF.

Remarks on this clonotype: Given a much more abundant clone one base away, this may be a read error. The V and J genes are TRBV27 and TRBJ2-7, with D maybe TRBD1 (6 bases). Germline V gives CDR1 MNHEY, CDR2 SMNVEV (reference sequence). Trimming cost V 5 bases and J 5 bases, with 10 bases left between them. This CDR3 has 12 residues. DNA for the CDR3: TGTGCCAGCAGTGATTCAGGGGACGAGCAGTACTTC. This gives the protein CASSDSGDEQYF.

The sample holds many counts of this clonotype. The chain joins TRBV3-1 to TRBJ2-3; D is uncertain. V was clipped by 4 bases and J by 6 bases, with 8 bases between them. In germline, CDR1 is LGHDT, CDR2 YNNKEL (reference sequence). The CDR3 has 12 amino acids. As DNA, the CDR3 is TGTGCCAGCAGCCCCATAGCTGATACGCAGTATTTT. Encoded protein: CASSPIADTQYF.

The chain links TRBV12-5 to TRBJ2-3; 7 bases map to TRBD1. Losses at the gene ends were 0 bases for V and 4 bases for J; bases not matched to a gene: 10. The CDR3 contains 17 residues. In germline, CDR1 is LGHNT, CDR2 FRNRAP. The CDR3 nucleotides read TGTGCTAGTGGTTTGGTACAGGGGCCCGCTTTGTCAGATACGCAGTATTTT. Protein product: CASGLVQGPALSDTQYF.